This T cell receptor beta chain derives from a study of T cells after posttransplantation cyclophosphamide. The naive gate required viable CD3+CD4+ or CD3+CD8+ cells with CCR7+CD45RA+CD45RO-CD95-CD27+CD28+ phenotype. General study findings and limits: Donor CD8+ memory clones often dominated recipient blood repertoires at later times.

With regard to this clone: As yet, its antigen is unknown.

The assay was immunoSEQ multiplex PCR, and TCRdb's table has in-frame clones only and misses some. The sample gives about 32,000 clones, about 91% of which show up once; 0.1% is in the top ten. V was clipped by 11 bases and J by 6 bases; unmatched bases: 7. The germline V gene encodes CDR1 MNHNS and CDR2 SASEGT. This CDR3 contains 12 residues. Sequences were obtained from naive CD4+ T cells sorted from blood. This TCR came from a man aged 30 to 45 in good health and a related stem cell transplant donor. The genes are TRBV6-1 and TRBJ2-3; 8 bases line up with TRBD1. The CDR3: CAGAGGADTQYF. CDR3 coding DNA: TGTGCCGGGGCAGGGGGCGCGGATACGCAGTATTTT.